The source of this T cell receptor beta chain is a study of T-cell reconstitution after alpha-beta-depleted transplantation in children. The TCRbeta library was prepared with unique molecular identifiers. TCRdb fed the PCR reads into MiXCR, producing one record per CDR3 protein. Here the sample spans more than 250,000 distinct CDR3 sequences, 9.9% being singletons. This CDR3 contains 14 residues. The germline CDR1 and CDR2 sequences are DFQATT and SNEGSKA (reference sequence). V shed 6 bases and J shed 6 bases, with 20 bases lying between them. The chain employs TRBV20-1 and TRBJ1-1; D is possibly TRBD1 (5 bases). The receptor was isolated from a human donor who donated a stem cell graft to a child with SCID. Here the sequenced sample was PBMCs from the stem cell graft donor, taken from the stem cell graft. In DNA, the CDR3 is TGCAGTGCGCGGGACGGGGAGGGAAGGGCTGAAGCTTTCTTT. Its protein is CSARDGEGRAEAFF.